The 30 T cell receptor beta chains listed next were all sequenced from one sample in a study of vaccination and CD4 T cells after COVID-19. The sample's treatment: approximately nine-day PBMC culture with coronavirus spike peptide pools or control peptides (ViraFEST assay). Sequencing of the DNA from cultured CD4+ T cells was carried out with the Oncomine TCR Beta short-read assay. TCRdb itself ran the PCR reads through MiXCR, one entry per CDR3 protein. Among thousands of distinct CDR3 sequences listed, about 31% were seen once. Antigen specificity for these receptors is unknown. The sample was cultured CD4+ T cells from blood. Source of these receptors: a human donor with COVID-19.

V and J are TRBV18 and TRBJ1-1; a weak D match, TRBD1 (5 bases). Trimming took 1 base from V and 6 from J, leaving 9 bases between them. CDR1 is KGHSH and CDR2 is LQKENI in the germline V gene. The CDR3 totals 13 residues. CDR3 nucleotides: TGTGCCAGCTCACCACGCGGGGCCGCTGAAGCTTTCTTT. This gives the protein CASSPRGAAEAFF.

This clonotype was seen a handful of times. The V gene is TRBV27, the J gene TRBJ2-5; 10 bases map to TRBD2. The CDR3 is 14 residues long. V shed 7 bases, J shed 4 bases, and the junction held 6 bases outside the gene matches. Germline-derived CDR1 and CDR2 are MNHEY and SMNVEV (reference sequence). In DNA, the CDR3 is TGTGCCAGCAATCAAGCGGGGGGGCCAGAGACCCAGTACTTC. This sequence encodes CASNQAGGPETQYF.

The genes are TRBV6-2 or TRBV6-3 and TRBJ1-6; no definite D call. Trimming pared 2 bases from V and 8 bases from J, leaving 19 bases between. The CDR3 length is 17 residues. The germline V gene encodes CDR1 MNHEY and CDR2 SVGEGT. The DNA of the CDR3 is TGTGCCAGCAGTTACGCGTCCGGGAGCATTGGGGATTCACCCCTCCACTTT. It encodes CASSYASGSIGDSPLHF.

Note on this clonotype: Here the CDR3 omits its conserved ending phenylalanine or tryptophan, so a read error is the likely source. The rearrangement joins TRBV24-1 to TRBJ2-7; maybe TRBD2 (5 bases). CDR3 length: 13 amino acids. V lost 7 bases, J lost 5 bases, and 14 bases lay in between. Germline V gene sequence: CDR1 KGHDR, CDR2 SFDVKD. This chain's CDR3 is CATSRDSLDEQYS. The DNA of the CDR3 is TGTGCCACCAGCCGGGATTCCCTGGACGAGCAGTACTCC.

V is TRBV7-2 and J is TRBJ1-1; D uncertain. The V gene lost 8 bases and the J gene lost 1 base, with 11 bases spanning the gap. Looked up from germline, CDR1 is SGHTA and CDR2 is FQGNSA. The CDR3 is 13 amino acids. CDR3 sequence (DNA): TGTGCCAGCGCATATCAAGGGAACACTGAAGCTTTCTTT. As protein: CASAYQGNTEAFF. The full variable domain, with the rest looked up from reference TRBV7-2 and TRBJ1-1, is GAGVSQSPSNKVTEKGKDVELRCDPISGHTALYWYRQSLGQGLEFLIYFQGNSAPDKSGLPSDRFSAERTGGSVSTLTIQRTQQEDSAVYLCASAYQGNTEAFFGQGTRLTVV.

The V call is TRBV7-9, the J call TRBJ2-1; no clear D. The CDR3 has 13 amino acids. Germline CDR1 is SEHNR and CDR2 is FQNEAQ (reference sequence). Trimming took 6 bases from V and 10 from J, leaving 16 bases between them. The DNA of the CDR3 is TGTGCCAGCAGTCCGATAGCCTTTGGGGAGCAGTTCTTC. Translated, it gives CASSPIAFGEQFF.

This clonotype has more than one count but fewer than ten. The chain carries TRBV7-9 and TRBJ1-6, with D perhaps matching TRBD1 (5 bases). This CDR3 comprises 14 residues. The V end was cut by 4 bases, the J end by 8 bases, with 12 bases between. Germline V gene sequence: CDR1 SEHNR, CDR2 FQNEAQ (reference sequence). The CDR3: CASSYGTADSPLHF. The CDR3 nucleotides read TGTGCCAGCAGCTATGGGACGGCCGATTCACCCCTCCACTTT.

This CDR3 is CASEFRGNGEAFF. DNA for the CDR3: TGTGCCAGCGAATTCAGGGGGAACGGTGAAGCTTTCTTT. The V and J genes are TRBV11-2 and TRBJ1-1; 7 nucleotides agree with TRBD1. The CDR3 consists of 13 residues. Germline V gene lookup returns CDR1 SGHAT and CDR2 FQNNGV. J was trimmed by 7 bases and V by 8 bases; bases with no gene match: 10.

The rearrangement uses TRBV5-4 and TRBJ1-2; D not resolved. Trimming took 1 base from V and 4 from J, leaving 11 bases between them. Germline CDR1 is SGHNT and CDR2 is YYREEE (reference sequence). The CDR3 consists of 14 residues. The CDR3 loop is CASSLIGDGYGYTF. CDR3 DNA sequence: TGTGCCAGCAGCTTGATCGGGGATGGCTATGGCTACACCTTC.

This clonotype was counted a few times. The chain combines TRBV6-1 with TRBJ1-1, with 8 bases fitting TRBD1. Germline CDR1 is MNHNS and CDR2 is SASEGT. The CDR3 has 15 amino acids. The ends lost 5 bases at V and 5 bases at J; junction bases unmatched: 10. CDR3 sequence: CASSQRDRFGTEAFF. The CDR3 nucleotides read TGTGCCAGCAGTCAGCGGGACAGGTTCGGAACTGAAGCTTTCTTT.

This clonotype was counted between two and nine times. This chain connects TRBV20-1 to TRBJ2-7; 8 bases map to TRBD2. CDR1 and CDR2 (germline): DFQATT, SNEGSKA (reference sequence). With 6 bases clipped from V and 3 bases from J, the junction kept 7 bases outside the gene matches. CDR3 length: 13 amino acids. The CDR3: CSAVETSVYEQYF. The CDR3 DNA reads TGCAGTGCAGTCGAGACTAGCGTCTACGAGCAGTACTTC.

The V and J genes are TRBV7-2 and TRBJ2-4; D is uncertain. CDR1 and CDR2 (germline): SGHTA, FQGNSA. The germline V and J ends were trimmed by 5 bases and 6 bases, with 11 bases remaining between them. The CDR3 extends over 13 amino acids. The CDR3 here is CASSLPVLNIQYF. In DNA form, the CDR3 reads TGTGCCAGCAGCCTCCCCGTACTAAACATTCAGTACTTC. Based on the CDR3 plus reference TRBV7-2 and TRBJ2-4, the full variable domain is GAGVSQSPSNKVTEKGKDVELRCDPISGHTALYWYRQSLGQGLEFLIYFQGNSAPDKSGLPSDRFSAERTGGSVSTLTIQRTQQEDSAVYLCASSLPVLNIQYFGAGTRLSVL.

This clonotype was counted only a few times. The chain employs TRBV20-1 and TRBJ2-7; D might be TRBD2 (7 bases). Trimming left V 6 bases short and J 3 bases short, with 18 bases between. The CDR3 spans 14 residues. The germline gives CDR1 DFQATT, CDR2 SNEGSKA (reference sequence). CDR3 DNA sequence: TGCAGTGCGGGGTCTTCGAGGGGGGGCTACGAGCAGTACTTC. Its translation is CSAGSSRGGYEQYF.

The chain is built from TRBV7-6 and TRBJ1-1; 8 positions match TRBD1. Germline V lookup: CDR1 SGHVS, CDR2 FNYEAQ. Trimming at V came to 2 bases and at J to 0 bases, leaving 8 bases not matched to a gene. The CDR3 totals 17 residues. The chain's CDR3 is CASSLQGARSMNTEAFF. CDR3 coding DNA: TGTGCCAGCAGCTTACAGGGGGCGCGAAGTATGAACACTGAAGCTTTCTTT.

This clonotype was counted between two and nine times. V and J are TRBV6-1 and TRBJ1-1; TRBD1 matches at 10 bases. The CDR3 spans 16 residues. V was clipped by 5 bases and J by 7 bases; unmatched bases: 13. Germline V CDR1 and CDR2: MNHNS, SASEGT. The CDR3 sequence is CASSRTGGVILNEAFF. DNA for the CDR3: TGTGCCAGCAGTAGGACAGGGGGTGTAATCTTGAATGAAGCTTTCTTT.

The chain links TRBV11-3 to TRBJ2-3; 9 bases match TRBD1. Trimming took 7 bases from V and 3 from J; bases not matched to a gene: 11. CDR1 SGHNT and CDR2 YENEEA come from the germline V gene. This CDR3 is built from 16 residues. The CDR3 sequence is CASTLGQGRSTDTQYF. For the CDR3, the DNA is TGTGCCAGCACCTTGGGACAGGGAAGGAGTACAGATACGCAGTATTTT.

This chain joins TRBV5-1 and TRBJ2-7, with 8 bases matching TRBD2. CDR3 size: 13 residues. The ends lost 4 bases at V and 11 bases at J; junction bases unmatched: 11. Germline values: CDR1 SGHRS, CDR2 YFSETQ. CDR3 bases: TGCGCCAGCAGCCCGACCCCGGGAGGGCGGGAGTACTTC. Translation: CASSPTPGGREYF.

This clonotype turned up a few times. The chain joins TRBV7-9 to TRBJ2-7; maybe TRBD2 (6 bases). The CDR3 runs 13 residues. Trimming removed 3 bases at V and 2 bases at J, with 8 bases between. Per the germline V gene, CDR1 is SEHNR and CDR2 is FQNEAQ (reference sequence). The chain's CDR3 is CASSFSGPYEQYF. CDR3 DNA: TGTGCCAGCAGCTTCAGCGGGCCCTACGAGCAGTACTTC.

This clonotype has only a few counts. The chain recombines TRBV11-2 with TRBJ2-1; D is unresolved. This CDR3 is built from 12 residues. Germline values: CDR1 SGHAT, CDR2 FQNNGV. V was trimmed by 4 bases and J by 7 bases, leaving 8 bases between them. DNA for the CDR3: TGTGCCAGCAGCTCCACCGGAAATGAGCAGTTCTTC. Translated: CASSSTGNEQFF.

The gene calls are TRBV20-1 and TRBJ2-5; the match to TRBD1 covers 11 bases. Germline CDR1 is DFQATT and CDR2 is SNEGSKA (reference sequence). The junction had 7 bases not matched to a gene; V was cut back by 6 bases and J by 1 base. This CDR3 region has 15 residues. Written as DNA, the CDR3 is TGCAGTGCCTTCGCCGGGACAGGGGGCCAAGAGACCCAGTACTTC. Translating it yields CSAFAGTGGQETQYF.

Concerning this clonotype: Its ends do not fully match the called genes, so a read error is possible. The J gene is TRBJ2-3, the V gene TRBV7-2; TRBD1 might be the D (5 bases). Germline loops: CDR1 SGHTA, CDR2 FQGNSA. The CDR3 is made up of 14 amino acids. Here the CDR3 DNA reads TGTGCCAGCAGCTTAGACCAGGGAATAGATACGCGGTATTTT. Translating gives CASSLDQGIDTRYF.

The chain employs TRBV7-8 and TRBJ2-1, with TRBD1 matching over 9 bases. Germline assignment: CDR1 SGHVS and CDR2 FQNEAQ. Unmatched junction bases numbered 8, after V lost 3 bases and J lost 2 bases. CDR3 length: 17 amino acids. DNA for the CDR3: TGTGCCAGCAGCTTCCAGGACAGGGGCCCGCCCTACAATGAGCAGTTCTTC. This translates into CASSFQDRGPPYNEQFF.

The chain is built from TRBV5-8 and TRBJ2-3; maybe TRBD2 (7 bases). Trimming cost V 1 base and J 3 bases, with 15 bases left between them. Germline loops: CDR1 SGHTS, CDR2 YDEGEE. The CDR3 covers 16 residues. The CDR3 loop is CASSLIEGGPTDTQYF. Written as DNA, the CDR3 is TGTGCCAGCAGCTTGATCGAGGGGGGGCCGACAGATACGCAGTATTTT.

The V call is TRBV12-3 or TRBV12-4, the J call TRBJ2-3; 8 nucleotides line up with TRBD1. The CDR3 is 15 amino acids. V was pared by 6 bases and J by 0 bases, with 5 bases of the junction left unmatched. This CDR3 reads CASRRQGTSTDTQYF. CDR3 nucleotides: TGTGCCAGCAGACGACAGGGGACTAGCACAGATACGCAGTATTTT.

The genes are TRBV4-1 and TRBJ1-5; TRBD1 might be the D (5 bases). CDR3 length equals 16 residues. V lost 0 bases and J 7 bases, leaving 16 bases between the germline ends. Germline values: CDR1 MGHRA, CDR2 YSYEKL. The CDR3 here is CASSQDGGAAGQPQHF. CDR3 DNA: TGCGCCAGCAGCCAAGATGGAGGGGCTGCGGGACAGCCCCAGCATTTT.

The chain joins TRBV5-4 to TRBJ2-5; 8 bases are a match to TRBD2. The CDR3 is made up of 14 amino acids. The J segment lost 5 bases and the V segment lost 1 base, leaving 4 bases of the junction unmatched. CDR1 and CDR2 (germline): SGHNT, YYREEE (reference sequence). Written as DNA, the CDR3 is TGTGCCAGCAGCTTGCGGGGGGGCCGGGAGACCCAGTACTTC. It codes for CASSLRGGRETQYF.

This clonotype has only a few counts. The chain employs TRBV2 and TRBJ1-6; 11 nucleotides agree with TRBD1. CDR1 and CDR2 from the germline V gene are SNHLY and FYNNEI. This CDR3 has 14 residues. The V segment lost 7 bases and the J segment 9 bases; nucleotides outside the gene matches: 5. The CDR3 coding sequence is TGTGCCAGCAATCCGGACAGGGGGCTTTCACCCCTCCACTTT. This gives the protein CASNPDRGLSPLHF.

Regarding this clonotype: Sequence at one end of the junction differs from germline and may be a read error. CDR3 sequence (DNA): TGCAGTGCTTCGCAGGGGAATACTGAAACTTTCTTT. Encoded protein: CSASQGNTETFF. The J gene is TRBJ1-1, the V gene TRBV20-1, with D possibly being TRBD1 (6 bases). This CDR3 has 12 residues. The germline V gene encodes CDR1 DFQATT and CDR2 SNEGSKA (reference sequence).

J is TRBJ1-1 and V is TRBV6-5, with D tentatively TRBD1 (6 bases). The CDR3 consists of 13 residues. The germline V gene has CDR1 MNHEY and CDR2 SVGAGI. V was pared by 4 bases and J by 2 bases, with 8 bases between. CDR3 sequence reads: CASSSRGNTEAFF. The DNA for the CDR3 is TGTGCCAGCAGTTCCAGGGGTAACACTGAAGCTTTCTTT.

On this clonotype itself: One end of the junction fails to match germline, which may point to a read error. J is TRBJ1-5 and V is TRBV2; D unresolved. The CDR3 runs to 14 residues. Per the germline V gene, CDR1 is SNHLY and CDR2 is FYNNEI. The CDR3 DNA follows: TGTACCAGCGAGTACAGCGCAGGCAATCAGCCCCAGCATTTT. Amino acids: CTSEYSAGNQPQHF.